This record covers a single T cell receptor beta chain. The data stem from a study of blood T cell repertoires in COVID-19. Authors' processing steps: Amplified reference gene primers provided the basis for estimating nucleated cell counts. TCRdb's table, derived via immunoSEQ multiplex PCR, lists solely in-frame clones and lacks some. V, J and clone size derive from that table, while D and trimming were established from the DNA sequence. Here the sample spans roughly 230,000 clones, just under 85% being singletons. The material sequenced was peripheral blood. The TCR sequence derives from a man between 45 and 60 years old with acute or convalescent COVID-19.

CDR3 residues: CASRNIYRGQETQYF. Here the CDR3 DNA reads TGTGCCAGCCGAAACATTTACAGGGGCCAAGAGACCCAGTACTTC. V usage is TRBV6-6 and J usage is TRBJ2-5, with 7 bases fitting TRBD1. Per the germline V gene, CDR1 is MNHNY and CDR2 is SVGAGI (reference sequence). With V trimmed by 8 bases and J by 1 base, 10 bases remained unmatched. CDR3 length: 15 residues.